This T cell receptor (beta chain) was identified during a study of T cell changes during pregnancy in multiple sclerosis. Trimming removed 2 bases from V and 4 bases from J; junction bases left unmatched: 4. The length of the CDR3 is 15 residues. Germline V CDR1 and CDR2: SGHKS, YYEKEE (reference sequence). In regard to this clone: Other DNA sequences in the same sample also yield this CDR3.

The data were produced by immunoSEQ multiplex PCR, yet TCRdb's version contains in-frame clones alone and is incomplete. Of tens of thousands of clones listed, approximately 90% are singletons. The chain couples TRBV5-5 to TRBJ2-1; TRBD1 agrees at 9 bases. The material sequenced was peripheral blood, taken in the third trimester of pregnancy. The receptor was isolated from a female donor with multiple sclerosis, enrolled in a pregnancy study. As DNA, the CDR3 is TGTGCCAGCAGCTTAGACAGGGGGGGTTACAATGAGCAGTTCTTC. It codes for CASSLDRGGYNEQFF.